These 26 T cell receptor beta chains came from one sample sequenced in a study of identical twins. A single record per CDR3 protein comes from TCRdb applying MiXCR to the 5' RACE reads. The table includes 600,000 to 700,000 distinct CDR3 sequences, 21% detected once. Another study also made use of these data, one on T cells expressing NK-cell markers.

Sequenced material: PBMCs. These receptors were taken from a woman aged 18 to 35 in good health.

This clonotype showed up many times. V is TRBV18 and J is TRBJ2-2; 7 nucleotides agree with TRBD2. The CDR3 extends over 14 amino acids. After removal of 3 bases from V and 4 bases from J, the junction contained 2 bases not matched to a gene. Germline V gene data show CDR1 as KGHSH and CDR2 as LQKENI. CDR3 residues: CASSPGGATGELFF. The DNA of the CDR3 is TGTGCCAGCTCACCGGGAGGGGCCACCGGGGAGCTGTTTTTT.

This clonotype has more than one count but fewer than ten. This chain joins TRBV6-5 and TRBJ1-2; TRBD1 aligns across 7 bases. V was pared by 0 bases and J by 4 bases, with 5 bases of the junction left unmatched. Per the germline V gene, CDR1 is MNHEY and CDR2 is SVGAGI. This CDR3 comprises 15 residues. The CDR3 DNA reads TGTGCCAGCAGTTACTCTCAGGGGGGTAGCTATGGCTACACCTTC. Protein product: CASSYSQGGSYGYTF.

This sequence joins TRBV9 and TRBJ2-7; D is undetermined. The CDR3 contains 13 residues. V was clipped by 1 base and J by 5 bases, with 10 bases between them. Germline CDR1 is SGDLS and CDR2 is YYNGEE. CDR3 protein: CASSVSTSHEQYF. Written as DNA, the CDR3 is TGTGCCAGCAGCGTATCGACGTCCCACGAGCAGTACTTC.

Only a few counts were recorded for this clonotype. V usage is TRBV9 and J usage is TRBJ2-5, with D possibly being TRBD1 (5 bases). CDR3 length: 11 residues. Trimming removed 3 bases from V and 6 bases from J, with 6 bases in between. From germline, CDR1 is SGDLS and CDR2 YYNGEE. The CDR3 protein is CASSEGKTQYF. CDR3 DNA: TGTGCCAGCAGCGAGGGGAAGACCCAGTACTTC.

This chain joins TRBV12-3 or TRBV12-4 and TRBJ1-4; TRBD1 matches 7 bases. The V and J ends lost 4 bases and 5 bases, in that order; junction bases with no gene match: 7. This CDR3 is built from 15 residues. CDR3 nucleotide sequence: TGTGCCAGCAGTTCTAACAGGGGACTCAATGAAAAACTGTTTTTT. Translating it yields CASSSNRGLNEKLFF.

This clonotype was found a few times. The CDR3 region is CASSIAPPKETQYF. The CDR3 DNA reads as TGTGCCAGTAGTATAGCACCCCCGAAGGAGACCCAGTACTTC. V gene TRBV19 combines with J gene TRBJ2-5; D is ambiguous. Germline CDR1 is LNHDA and CDR2 is SQIVND (reference sequence). Trimming pared 1 base from V and 5 bases from J, leaving 11 bases between. The CDR3 loop spans 14 amino acids.

The V gene is TRBV12-3 or TRBV12-4, the J gene TRBJ1-3; D is uncertain. This CDR3 has 17 residues. Trimming shortened V by 2 bases and J by 2 bases, and 16 bases separated the two germline ends. CDR3 amino acids: CASSLSGRQWTGNTIYF. CDR3 nucleotides: TGTGCCAGCAGTTTATCGGGCAGGCAGTGGACTGGAAACACCATATATTTT.

The chain combines TRBV11-3 with TRBJ1-1; 10 nucleotides match TRBD1. Unmatched junction bases numbered 2, after V lost 2 bases and J lost 5 bases. The CDR3 contains 14 residues. Germline CDR1 and CDR2: SGHNT and YENEEA. In nucleotides, the CDR3 is TGTGCCAGCAGCTTATGGACAGGGGGGACTGAAGCTTTCTTT. This translates into CASSLWTGGTEAFF.

As DNA, the CDR3 is TGCAGTGCCCCTGGACTAGCGGGAGGCCCCGTCAGTGAGCAGTTCTTC. Encoded protein: CSAPGLAGGPVSEQFF. The chain links TRBV20-1 to TRBJ2-1, with 14 bases identical to TRBD2. CDR1 is DFQATT and CDR2 is SNEGSKA in the germline V gene (reference sequence). CDR3 length equals 16 residues. Trimming removed 6 bases from V and 9 bases from J; junction bases left unmatched: 13.

This clonotype appeared many times. The chain joins TRBV2 to TRBJ2-7, with TRBD2 matching over 8 bases. The J segment lost 3 bases and the V segment lost 6 bases, leaving 10 bases of the junction unmatched. Per the germline V gene, CDR1 is SNHLY and CDR2 is FYNNEI. This CDR3 has 15 amino acids. This CDR3 reads CASRLVGRGFYEQYF. CDR3 sequence (DNA): TGTGCCAGCAGACTCGTCGGGAGGGGATTCTACGAGCAGTACTTC.

The V call is TRBV7-9, the J call TRBJ2-7; 7 nucleotides line up with TRBD1. Germline V gene lookup returns CDR1 SEHNR and CDR2 FQNEAQ (reference sequence). The V gene end was trimmed by 8 bases and the J gene end by 5 bases; junction bases not matched to a gene: 9. There are 13 residues in the CDR3. The CDR3 DNA reads as TGTGCCAGCGGCCGACAGGGCTCGGACGAGCAGTACTTC. Its protein is CASGRQGSDEQYF.

This clonotype was seen at least ten times. This rearrangement joins TRBV4-3 to TRBJ1-4; TRBD1 is a possible D gene (5 bases). Trimming removed 0 bases from V and 8 bases from J, with 16 bases in between. Germline V gene lookup returns CDR1 LGHNA and CDR2 YSLEER. The CDR3 is 16 residues long. The CDR3 bases are TGCGCCAGCAGCCAAGATTCGGCAGGGATAAACGAAAAACTGTTTTTT. This encodes CASSQDSAGINEKLFF.

In this sample, this clonotype turned up a few times. This sequence joins TRBV29-1 and TRBJ1-2; TRBD1 matches at 11 bases. This CDR3 comprises 13 residues. With V trimmed by 7 bases and J by 6 bases, 7 bases remained unmatched. Germline assignment: CDR1 SQVTM and CDR2 ANQGSEA. This CDR3 is CSAGQGERHGYTF. The CDR3 nucleotides are TGCAGCGCGGGACAGGGGGAACGGCATGGCTACACCTTC.

CDR3 in DNA: TGTGCCAGCAGCCCCGACGTACCCCCTCTGTTTAGTAATGAGCAGTTCTTC. Its translation is CASSPDVPPLFSNEQFF. The genes are TRBV4-2 and TRBJ2-1; D is unclear. The CDR3 spans 17 residues. Trimming stripped 4 bases from V and 7 bases from J, with 23 bases between. Germline V gives CDR1 LGHNA, CDR2 YNFKEQ.

This sequence joins TRBV19 and TRBJ2-1, with D possibly matching TRBD1 (5 bases). Trimming pared 3 bases from V and 6 bases from J, leaving 15 bases between. From germline, CDR1 is LNHDA and CDR2 SQIVND (reference sequence). This CDR3 has 15 residues. The CDR3 coding sequence is TGTGCCAGTAGTATTCTGCTAGTTGGGGCCAATGAGCAGTTCTTC. It codes for CASSILLVGANEQFF.

This chain uses TRBV7-9 with TRBJ2-5; 11 bases line up with TRBD2. The germline CDR1 and CDR2 sequences are SEHNR and FQNEAQ (reference sequence). J gave up 2 bases and V 4 bases, and 9 bases lay outside the gene matches. This CDR3 region has 17 residues. The CDR3 DNA reads as TGTGCCAGCAGCTCGGGACTAGCGGCCTTTCTACAAGAGACCCAGTACTTC. Translating gives CASSSGLAAFLQETQYF.

The J gene is TRBJ1-5, the V gene TRBV6-1, with 7 bases fitting TRBD1. Germline V CDR1 and CDR2: MNHNS, SASEGT. V dropped 7 bases and J dropped 4; count of bases not matched to a gene: 4. This CDR3 is built from 13 residues. The CDR3 sequence: CASTLTGNQPQHF. The CDR3 bases are TGTGCCAGCACCTTGACAGGGAATCAGCCCCAGCATTTT.

This sequence joins TRBV7-9 and TRBJ2-2; weak D call: TRBD2 (6 bases). Germline values: CDR1 SEHNR, CDR2 FQNEAQ (reference sequence). CDR3 size: 15 residues. V was cut by 3 bases and J by 4 bases, with 12 bases left in between. The CDR3: CASSFAGLPTGELFF. The CDR3 bases are TGTGCCAGCAGCTTTGCGGGGCTGCCCACCGGGGAGCTGTTTTTT.

Only a few counts were recorded for this clonotype. V usage is TRBV12-3 or TRBV12-4 and J usage is TRBJ1-5; TRBD1 is a possible D gene (5 bases). CDR3 length: 18 amino acids. V gave up 7 bases and J gave up 6 bases, with 28 bases separating them. CDR3 coding DNA: TGTGCCAGCACTTACGGGGCTCGTTTTGTTTCTTCGTCTCAGCCCCAGCATTTT. This sequence encodes CASTYGARFVSSSQPQHF.

In this sample, this clonotype turned up once. J is TRBJ2-7 and V is TRBV20-1, with 7 bases identical to TRBD2. Germline V gives CDR1 DFQATT, CDR2 SNEGSKA (reference sequence). J gave up 2 bases and V 6 bases, and 7 bases lay outside the gene matches. The CDR3 runs 13 residues. The CDR3 reads CSAQASGPYEQYF. In DNA, the CDR3 is TGCAGTGCCCAGGCTAGCGGCCCCTACGAGCAGTACTTC.

This clonotype has a handful of counts. This chain links TRBV29-1 with TRBJ2-2; the D gene is possibly TRBD2 (6 bases). The CDR3 totals 13 residues. CDR1 and CDR2 (germline): SQVTM, ANQGSEA. The germline V and J ends were trimmed by 3 bases and 6 bases, with 11 bases remaining between them. As DNA, the CDR3 is TGCAGCGTTGAGAGGCCGGGGGCCGGGGAGCTGTTTTTT. Amino acids: CSVERPGAGELFF.

The V gene is TRBV27, the J gene TRBJ1-4; TRBD1 matches 7 bases. CDR1 MNHEY and CDR2 SMNVEV come from the germline V gene (reference sequence). The V and J ends lost 5 bases and 11 bases, in that order; junction bases with no gene match: 14. There are 15 residues in the CDR3. CDR3 sequence: CASSPSTGLMKKLFF. CDR3 bases: TGTGCCAGCAGTCCGTCGACAGGGTTAATGAAGAAACTGTTTTTT.

This clonotype showed up just a few times. This chain uses TRBV6-1 with TRBJ2-1; 7 bases map to TRBD1. This CDR3 has 16 residues. Germline V gives CDR1 MNHNS, CDR2 SASEGT. The junction had 11 bases not matched to a gene; V was cut back by 6 bases and J by 3 bases. CDR3 residues: CASSRRTQGDYNEQFF. CDR3 sequence (DNA): TGTGCCAGCAGCCGGCGAACCCAGGGGGACTACAATGAGCAGTTCTTC.

The chain couples TRBV29-1 to TRBJ2-7; 8 positions match TRBD2. CDR3 length: 13 amino acids. CDR1 and CDR2 (germline): SQVTM, ANQGSEA. V trimming: 1 base; J trimming: 5 bases; junction bases outside the gene matches: 4. CDR3 DNA: TGCAGCGTTGAAGTAGCGGGAACCCACGAGCAGTACTTC. Protein product: CSVEVAGTHEQYF.

This chain connects TRBV30 to TRBJ1-2; D gene uncertain. Germline values: CDR1 GTSNPN, CDR2 SVGIG (reference sequence). This CDR3 contains 12 residues. V was trimmed by 3 bases and J by 8 bases, leaving 13 bases between them. CDR3 sequence reads: CAWREDGRGYTF. CDR3 coding DNA: TGTGCCTGGAGGGAGGATGGACGCGGCTACACCTTC.

This clonotype turned up a few times. The junction and the germline gene differ at one end; a read error may be behind it. In DNA form, the CDR3 reads TGTGCCAGCAGGGAAGGGGTTAGCAATCAGCCCCAGCATTTT. Its translation: CASREGVSNQPQHF. The V call is TRBV6-1, the J call TRBJ1-5, with D perhaps matching TRBD1 (5 bases). Germline CDR1 reads MNHNS; CDR2 reads SASEGT. The CDR3 length is 14 residues.